This paragraph covers one TCR beta chain sequence. What it binds is not known. TCRdb's copy holds only in-frame clones and misses some; the assay was immunoSEQ multiplex PCR. The data contain 3,000 to 4,000 clones, roughly 21% of them singletons. Treatment noted: randomized to nivolumab then ipilimumab (arm A) or the reverse (arm B). Per germline, CDR1 SGHRS and CDR2 YFSETQ. CDR3 length: 15 amino acids. V lost 6 bases and J lost 6, with 19 bases in between. This entry comes from a study of sequential checkpoint blockade in melanoma. Looking at the study overall: Randomization was 1:1 between first-line nivolumab→ipilimumab and ipilimumab→nivolumab.

Study-wide points: About 30 times likelier clinical benefit followed increased tumor T-cell fraction and clonality. Response in arm A was associated with pretreatment TIL clonality.

The chain employs TRBV5-1 and TRBJ2-1, with TRBD1 as a possible D gene (5 bases). This specimen was tumor tissue (inferred from file names), taken from a patient given nivolumab and ipilimumab in sequence. This TCR was recovered from a human patient with melanoma. Some clones in this sample may be carry-over from other donors' samples. This chain's CDR3 is CASTLGRGWGNEQFF. The CDR3, as DNA: TGCGCCAGCACGCTTGGAAGGGGCTGGGGCAATGAGCAGTTCTTC.